Presented here are 9 T cell receptor beta chains from one specimen sequenced in a study of sequential checkpoint blockade in melanoma. This sample's treatment: randomized to nivolumab then ipilimumab (arm A) or the reverse (arm B). Only in-frame clones appear in the TCRdb table, and some are missing; sequencing was by immunoSEQ multiplex PCR. The profile shows 9,500 to 13,000 clones, around 69% of them singletons. The sequences come from CD8+ T cells sorted from blood (inferred from file names), collected from a patient given nivolumab and ipilimumab in sequence. The receptors derive from a human donor with melanoma.

In DNA, the CDR3 is TGTGCCAGCAGCTTGGCAGGGGAACCCTACGAGCAGTACTTC. It codes for CASSLAGEPYEQYF. J is TRBJ2-7 and V is TRBV5-5, with D tentatively TRBD1 (6 bases). The CDR3 extends over 14 amino acids. Trimming took 0 bases from V and 2 from J, leaving 9 bases between them. Germline CDR1 and CDR2: SGHKS and YYEKEE (reference sequence).

This clone was seen a few times. The chain joins TRBV7-2 to TRBJ2-5; tentatively, D is TRBD2 (5 bases). V dropped 1 base and J dropped 0 bases, with 15 bases sitting between them. This CDR3 has 17 residues. Germline CDR1 SGHTA, CDR2 FQGNSA. CDR3 sequence reads: CASSLGGFVGDQETQYF. CDR3 DNA sequence: TGTGCCAGCAGCTTAGGAGGTTTTGTCGGGGACCAAGAGACCCAGTACTTC.

The chain is built from TRBV21-1 and TRBJ2-7; TRBD1 was called by the table and not checked on the DNA. TRBV21-1 is classified as a pseudogene. CDR3 size: 15 residues. The CDR3 loop is CASPPGGRGHYEQYF. CDR3 in DNA: TGTGCCAGCCCCCCCGGTGGCAGGGGTCACTACGAGCAGTACTTC.

The CDR3 DNA sequence: TGCGCCAGCGGACGGGACAGGGGGTTCAATGAGCAGTTCTTC. It codes for CASGRDRGFNEQFF. This sequence joins TRBV4-3 and TRBJ2-1; 11 nucleotides agree with TRBD1. The germline V gene encodes CDR1 LGHNA and CDR2 YSLEER. This CDR3 region has 14 residues. J lost 6 bases, V lost 8 bases, and 6 bases had no gene match.

There are a few counts of this clone. The genes are TRBV30 and TRBJ1-2; the D gene is possibly TRBD1 (5 bases). Trimming left V 3 bases short and J 4 bases short, with 12 bases between. The CDR3 length is 13 residues. The germline V gene encodes CDR1 GTSNPN and CDR2 SVGIG (reference sequence). The CDR3 sequence: CAWRGRAVYGYTF. The CDR3 nucleotides are TGTGCCTGGAGGGGGCGCGCGGTCTATGGCTACACCTTC.

V gene TRBV6-1 combines with J gene TRBJ2-7; D may be TRBD1 (6 bases). V was shortened by 4 bases and J by 7 bases, with 17 bases between the two germline ends. The CDR3 is 14 amino acids. Germline lookup yields CDR1 MNHNS and CDR2 SASEGT. CDR3 nucleotide sequence: TGTGCCAGCAGTGTCACAGGGTTACTGGGGGAGCAGTACTTC. Residues: CASSVTGLLGEQYF.

This clone has only one observation. The chain employs TRBV29-1 and TRBJ2-3; TRBD1 might be the D (7 bases). The V end was cut by 3 bases, the J end by 5 bases, with 9 bases between. The length of the CDR3 is 12 residues. Germline-derived CDR1 and CDR2 are SQVTM and ANQGSEA. The CDR3 region is CSVDQGGDTQYF. The DNA for the CDR3 is TGCAGCGTTGACCAGGGGGGAGATACGCAGTATTTT.

J is TRBJ2-7 and V is TRBV6-5, with D perhaps matching TRBD1 (8 bases). CDR3 length: 15 residues. V was trimmed by 0 bases and J by 6 bases, leaving 15 bases between them. Germline V gene sequence: CDR1 MNHEY, CDR2 SVGAGI. The DNA of the CDR3 is TGTGCCAGCAGTTACTCGACAGGGGAGGGAGGCGAGCAGTACTTC. Residues: CASSYSTGEGGEQYF.

This chain connects TRBV28 to TRBJ1-5; D might be TRBD1 (6 bases). V dropped 7 bases and J dropped 3 bases, with 13 bases sitting between them. This CDR3 is built from 14 residues. Germline-derived CDR1 and CDR2 are MDHEN and SYDVKM. The CDR3, as DNA: TGTGCCAGCACCGGACAGCTTCCCAATCAGCCCCAGCATTTT. Its protein product is CASTGQLPNQPQHF. The complete variable domain, with remaining parts taken from reference TRBV28 and TRBJ1-5, reads DVKVTQSSRYLVKRTGEKVFLECVQDMDHENMFWYRQDPGLGLRLIYFSYDVKMKEKGDIPEGYSVSREKKERFSLILESASTNQTSMYLCASTGQLPNQPQHFGDGTRLSIL.